This T cell receptor beta chain was observed in a study of blood T cells in healthy people across ages (dated by TCRdb to about 2015). For the study in its entirety: Template switching captured roughly one uniquely barcoded TCR beta cDNA molecule per two T cells in model experiments. To avoid experimental bias, donors of different ages were distributed randomly across sequencing lanes. Two additional independent replicas of 1 million unique cDNA reads from the same blood draw were analyzed for two donors (one aged 18 to 30 and one aged 80 or older). The donors were split into four age groups: young (average 16 years), middle-aged (roughly 40), aged (roughly 65) and long-lived (approximately 80). To track age-related changes in TCR beta repertoire diversity, the study relied on deep sequencing normalized with unique cDNA molecular identifiers.

Libraries were made using 5' RACE. The reads were generated on an Illumina HiSeq 2500. The second PCR ran for about 6 to 11 cycles and used a J-beta primer mix along with a sample-barcoded 5' primer. Each TCR beta cDNA molecule received a unique molecular identifier from a template-switch 5' adaptor carrying 12 random nucleotides. Each sample yielded at least 3 million CDR3-containing paired-end reads. First-strand cDNA was synthesized from all RNA with the Mint cDNA synthesis kit, primed by a TRBC-specific oligonucleotide. All cDNA was treated with uracil-DNA glycosylase and then went through a first 18-cycle PCR with the universal primers M1SS and BC2_uni_R. Processing in the source paper ran as follows. Normalization of each sample was performed by random selection of 1 million high-quality reads, each carrying a distinct molecular identifier. Instead of being binned into consensus sequences, reads that shared molecular identifiers were thrown out. MiTCR, set to a Q25 quality threshold and the strictest error-elimination algorithm, was used for CDR3 identification, clonotype clustering and error correction. A nonparametric unseen species model with Euler transformation was used to estimate lower-bound total TCR beta diversity. TCRdb redid the processing of the public reads, applying fastp at Q25 and MiXCR, and retained in-frame beta chains. Each record represents a unique CDR3 protein, reported with the most common genes and DNA among its rows. TCRdb assigned the V and J calls; the authors' analysis was not used. The sample yields hundreds of thousands of distinct CDR3 sequences; 45% to 60% were counted once. The top ten constitute roughly 14% of the sample.

Between the V and J ends, shortened by 0 bases and 0 bases respectively, the junction contains 7 bases. As encoded in the germline V gene, CDR1 is SGHRS while CDR2 is YFSETQ. Spanning cysteine to phenylalanine, the CDR3 consists of 16 amino acids. The retained sequence is limited to the CDR3, 48 bases, with the frame set at the first base. This clonotype was observed many times. Its antigen is currently not known. There are no base qualities to consult, and no much larger clone falls within one base. Beyond this particular receptor, the publication reports: Compared with the aged group, the long-lived group had more naive CD4+ T cells, fewer expanded clones and increased TCR diversity, a pattern suggesting age selection. Observed TCR beta diversity per million T cells fell roughly linearly with age, and a significant reduction was already apparent by age approximately 40. Donor CMV infection status was unknown, potentially confounding age-related changes in expanded clonotypes. Estimates of total diversity based on one million sequenced T cells were considered lower bounds and underestimates. Bulk unsorted PBMC profiling prevented conclusive comparison of naive and antigen-experienced compartments. The percentage of naive T cells measured by flow cytometry correlated strongly with observed TCR beta diversity.

Systemically healthy Caucasian individuals from Russia, 39 in total and aged roughly 6 to 100 years, were included as donors. Each donor gave 8.5 to 10 milliliters of peripheral blood, collected into EDTA-treated Vacutainer tubes. Ficoll-Paque density-gradient centrifugation was used to isolate PBMCs, with at least 7 million obtained per sample. Total RNA, at least 5.5 micrograms per sample, was extracted from PBMCs with Trizol reagent. For every donor, an aliquot of PBMCs went through flow cytometry to measure the percentages of naive CD45RAhigh/CD27high T cells. The sequencing sample was made of blood. The rearranged chain carries TRBV5-1 and TRBJ2-6, with the D segment identity uncertain. The clonotype was recovered from a woman older than 75 in good health. The CDR3 has the sequence CASSLGVSSGANVLTF. The DNA sequence is given as TGCGCCAGCAGCTTGGGGGTCAGCTCTGGGGCCAACGTCCTGACTTTC.